What follows are 20 T cell receptor beta chains derived from one specimen sequenced in a study of response to subunit inactivated influenza vaccine. MiXCR, run by TCRdb on the RT-PCR reads, gives a single entry per CDR3 protein. In the table there are around 470,000 distinct CDR3 sequences, around 7.9% of which are singletons. The source material was PBMCs from blood, sampled approximately 25 months after vaccination. The receptors stem from a man between 50 and 75 years old who received an inactivated influenza vaccine.

This clonotype was seen ten or more times. The chain links TRBV5-1 to TRBJ2-1; 7 bases map to TRBD1. CDR1 and CDR2 (germline): SGHRS, YFSETQ. V gave up 4 bases and J gave up 7 bases; unmatched junction bases: 5. There are 13 residues in the CDR3. CDR3 nucleotide sequence: TGCGCCAGCAGCCTGGACAGGCCAAATGAGCAGTTCTTC. It is translated as CASSLDRPNEQFF.

The chain carries TRBV28 and TRBJ2-5; no firm D call. The CDR3 loop spans 16 amino acids. Germline lookup yields CDR1 MDHEN and CDR2 SYDVKM. V lost 3 bases, J lost 4 bases, and 18 bases lay in between. The DNA of the CDR3 is TGTGCCAGCAGTTTCCCAATGGGAAGGGAAGGAGAGACCCAGTACTTC. This translates into CASSFPMGREGETQYF.

The chain employs TRBV20-1 and TRBJ2-3, with 7 bases identical to TRBD1. The CDR3 has 16 amino acids. After removal of 5 bases from V and 5 bases from J, the junction contained 16 bases not matched to a gene. Germline CDR1 DFQATT, CDR2 SNEGSKA (reference sequence). DNA for the CDR3: TGCAGTGCTCAACCTTGGCAGTCATACAGGGGAGATACGCAGTATTTT. Its protein product is CSAQPWQSYRGDTQYF.

This clonotype was picked up a small number of times. The V gene is TRBV7-2, the J gene TRBJ2-7; perhaps TRBD2 as D (5 bases). The V and J ends lost 0 bases and 2 bases respectively, with 11 bases between them. The V gene's germline CDR1 is SGHTA and CDR2 FQGNSA. The CDR3 covers 15 residues. The CDR3, as DNA: TGTGCCAGCAGCTTAGCTTTCGACGGGGCCTACGAGCAGTACTTC. It encodes CASSLAFDGAYEQYF.

This clonotype occurred many times. The chain joins TRBV28 to TRBJ1-1, with TRBD1 identical over 8 bases. Germline trimming cut 3 bases from V and 5 bases from J; bases unmatched to any gene: 14. Germline V gives CDR1 MDHEN, CDR2 SYDVKM. CDR3 length: 17 residues. This CDR3 is CASSFRQGRVGRTEAFF. CDR3 bases: TGTGCCAGCAGTTTTCGACAGGGGCGGGTTGGAAGGACTGAAGCTTTCTTT.

In its sample, this clonotype was seen a few times. In DNA, the CDR3 is TGTGCCAGCAGCTTAAACAGGGCGGCCTACACCTTC. Its translation is CASSLNRAAYTF. The chain joins TRBV7-2 to TRBJ1-2; weak D call: TRBD1 (6 bases). Germline assignment: CDR1 SGHTA and CDR2 FQGNSA. The CDR3 runs 12 residues. V was trimmed by 2 bases and J by 10 bases, leaving 11 bases between them.

The sample holds many counts of this clonotype. The V call is TRBV7-3, the J call TRBJ2-1; the D gene is possibly TRBD1 (6 bases). This CDR3 spans 16 amino acids. Germline V gives CDR1 SGHTA, CDR2 FQGTGA. V was trimmed by 1 base and J by 3 bases, leaving 13 bases between them. The CDR3 DNA reads TGTGCCAGCAGCTTAATTGCCACAGGGTTCTACAATGAGCAGTTCTTC. It yields the protein CASSLIATGFYNEQFF. Together with reference TRBV7-3 and TRBJ2-1, the CDR3 gives the full variable domain: GAGVSQTPSNKVTEKGKYVELRCDPISGHTALYWYRQSLGQGPEFLIYFQGTGAADDSGLPNDRFFAVRPEGSVSTLKIQRTERGDSAVYLCASSLIATGFYNEQFFGPGTRLTVL.

The chain is built from TRBV10-3 and TRBJ2-7; 7 bases align to TRBD1. Germline V CDR1 and CDR2: ENHRY, SYGVKD. CDR3 size: 14 residues. V lost 7 bases and J lost 7; bases outside the gene matches: 13. The CDR3 coding sequence is TGTGCCATCAAATCCCCGACAGGGATCGGAGAGCAGTACTTC. It encodes CAIKSPTGIGEQYF.

This clonotype was seen only a few times. V is TRBV19 and J is TRBJ2-7; 10 nucleotides align to TRBD1. The J segment lost 4 bases and the V segment lost 6 bases, leaving 9 bases of the junction unmatched. The CDR3 loop spans 15 amino acids. Per the germline V gene, CDR1 is LNHDA and CDR2 is SQIVND (reference sequence). CDR3 DNA sequence: TGTGCCAGTAGCCGCCCCGGGACAGGGGCTTACGAGCAGTACTTC. Its translation: CASSRPGTGAYEQYF.

This clonotype was found a few times. V is TRBV7-8 and J is TRBJ2-1; 7 nucleotides match TRBD2. Trimming removed 2 bases from V and 1 base from J; junction bases left unmatched: 5. Per the germline V gene, CDR1 is SGHVS and CDR2 is FQNEAQ. This CDR3 spans 16 amino acids. The CDR3 DNA follows: TGTGCCAGCAGCTTAAAGGTACTAGCGTCCTACAATGAGCAGTTCTTC. It is translated as CASSLKVLASYNEQFF.

This clonotype was detected only a few times. The chain links TRBV7-2 to TRBJ2-1; no firm D call. V was shortened by 1 base and J by 5 bases, with 6 bases between the two germline ends. The germline V gene has CDR1 SGHTA and CDR2 FQGNSA. The CDR3 extends over 13 amino acids. CDR3 in amino acids: CASSLVKHNEQFF. In nucleotides, the CDR3 is TGTGCCAGCAGCTTAGTGAAACACAATGAGCAGTTCTTC.

This clonotype was seen at least ten times. This rearrangement joins TRBV24-1 to TRBJ2-5; TRBD2 matches 8 bases. Losses at the gene ends were 4 bases for V and 4 bases for J; bases not matched to a gene: 13. The length of the CDR3 is 17 residues. CDR1 KGHDR and CDR2 SFDVKD come from the germline V gene. CDR3 bases: TGTGCCACCAGTGACATGACCAGCGGGAGCAGACGAGAGACCCAGTACTTC. It encodes CATSDMTSGSRRETQYF.

This clonotype was seen at least ten times. The J gene is TRBJ1-5, the V gene TRBV12-3 or TRBV12-4, with D maybe TRBD1 (6 bases). CDR3 length: 15 residues. V was cut by 7 bases and J by 3 bases, with 16 bases left in between. As DNA, the CDR3 is TGTGCCAGCACCGTGGACAGATACCTCAATCAGCCCCAGCATTTT. Protein: CASTVDRYLNQPQHF.

The rearrangement joins TRBV6-1 to TRBJ1-1; D possibly corresponds to TRBD1 (5 bases). V was shortened by 5 bases and J by 0 bases, with 13 bases between the two germline ends. Per the germline V gene, CDR1 is MNHNS and CDR2 is SASEGT. The CDR3 spans 15 residues. CDR3 sequence reads: CASSTGRFMNTEAFF. In nucleotides, the CDR3 is TGTGCCAGCAGTACGGGACGGTTCATGAACACTGAAGCTTTCTTT.

This clonotype was observed many times. V gene TRBV20-1 combines with J gene TRBJ1-2; the D is unclear. Germline V gives CDR1 DFQATT, CDR2 SNEGSKA (reference sequence). Trimming shortened V by 3 bases and J by 0 bases, and 8 bases separated the two germline ends. CDR3 length: 13 amino acids. The CDR3 bases are TGCAGTGCTAGGTGGAGAGCTAACTATGGCTACACCTTC. Translated, it gives CSARWRANYGYTF.

The chain has TRBV10-2 and TRBJ2-3; the D gene could be TRBD1 or TRBD2 (5 bases each). The CDR3 contains 15 residues. V was pared by 5 bases and J by 0 bases, with 12 bases between. Per the germline V gene, CDR1 is WSHSY and CDR2 is SAAADI. The CDR3 spells CASSPMGDSTDTQYF. DNA for the CDR3: TGCGCCAGCAGTCCGATGGGGGATAGCACAGATACGCAGTATTTT.

This clonotype was seen repeatedly, ten times or more. CDR3 nucleotide sequence: TGCAGCGTAAAGGGGGCCACTGAAGCTTTCTTT. Its translation: CSVKGATEAFF. The chain employs TRBV29-1 and TRBJ1-1; TRBD1 matches 7 bases. Germline CDR1 is SQVTM and CDR2 is ANQGSEA. There are 11 residues in the CDR3. Unmatched junction bases numbered 2, after V lost 6 bases and J lost 4 bases.

This clonotype was recorded a few times. The gene calls are TRBV14 and TRBJ2-6, with no clear D. CDR3 length: 16 amino acids. The germline V and J ends were trimmed by 1 base and 2 bases, with 9 bases remaining between them. Germline lookup yields CDR1 SGHDN and CDR2 FVKESK. The CDR3 loop is CASSQVGRAGANVLTF. The CDR3 DNA follows: TGTGCCAGCAGCCAAGTCGGACGAGCTGGGGCCAACGTCCTGACTTTC.

CDR3 region: CASSRDRIDTQYF. In nucleotides, the CDR3 is TGTGCCAGCAGCCGGGACCGAATAGATACGCAGTATTTT. V usage is TRBV3-1 and J usage is TRBJ2-3; TRBD1 or TRBD2 may be the D gene (5 bases each). This CDR3 is built from 13 residues. Germline V gene data show CDR1 as LGHDT and CDR2 as YNNKEL (reference sequence). The germline V and J ends were trimmed by 4 bases and 5 bases, with 10 bases remaining between them.

This clonotype was observed at least ten times. The V call is TRBV20-1, the J call TRBJ2-1, with D perhaps being TRBD1 or TRBD2 (5 bases each). The V end lost 4 bases, the J end lost 4 bases, and 23 bases lay between the germline ends. Looked up from germline, CDR1 is DFQATT and CDR2 is SNEGSKA (reference sequence). CDR3 size: 17 residues. CDR3 nucleotide sequence: TGCAGTGCTAAAGCTGTGGGGCGACGGAGGTGGTACAATGAGCAGTTCTTC. This codes for CSAKAVGRRRWYNEQFF.